Presented here are 25 T cell receptor beta chains from one specimen sequenced in a study of T cell responses to AZD1222 COVID-19 vaccine. Some clones are missing from TCRdb's copy, which holds only in-frame ones; the method was immunoSEQ multiplex PCR. Of around 180,000 clones listed, 85% to 90% are singletons. Sequencing was performed on peripheral blood, taken on day 0 of AZD1222 vaccination. All receptors come from an adult in good health.

The chain uses TRBV12-3 or TRBV12-4 and TRBJ2-7; no reliable D call. The germline V and J ends were trimmed by 1 base and 12 bases, with 16 bases remaining between them. The CDR3 length is 13 residues. CDR3 region: CASSLGARTKGYF. Here the CDR3 DNA reads TGTGCCAGCAGTTTAGGAGCCCGGACGAAGGGGTACTTC.

V is TRBV28 and J is TRBJ2-1; possibly TRBD2 for D (7 bases). Trimming stripped 4 bases from V and 8 bases from J, with 21 bases between. The CDR3 is made up of 16 amino acids. The germline CDR1 and CDR2 sequences are MDHEN and SYDVKM. This CDR3 is CASSSPVGGGPDEQFF. The CDR3 region has the DNA TGTGCCAGCAGTTCCCCGGTAGGGGGGGGGCCAGATGAGCAGTTCTTC.

The J gene is TRBJ2-1, the V gene TRBV5-6; no reliable D call. CDR1 and CDR2 from the germline V gene are SGHDT and YYEEEE. The CDR3 is 12 amino acids. V lost 2 bases to trimming and J lost 9 bases, with 9 bases between them. This CDR3 reads CASSFDWTEQFF. The CDR3, as DNA: TGTGCCAGCAGCTTCGACTGGACTGAGCAGTTCTTC.

The rearrangement uses TRBV5-1 and TRBJ2-3; D possibly uses TRBD1 or TRBD2 (6 bases each). Germline V lookup: CDR1 SGHRS, CDR2 YFSETQ. CDR3 length: 14 amino acids. V dropped 2 bases and J dropped 4 bases, with 11 bases sitting between them. The CDR3 nucleotides are TGCGCCAGCAGCTTTCCAGGGGAGGCAGATACGCAGTATTTT. Protein product: CASSFPGEADTQYF. The variable domain in full, completed from reference TRBV5-1 and TRBJ2-3, reads KAGVTQTPRYLIKTRGQQVTLSCSPISGHRSVSWYQQTPGQGLQFLFEYFSETQRNKGNFPGRFSGRQFSNSRSEMNVSTLELGDSALYLCASSFPGEADTQYFGPGTRLTVL.

This chain uses TRBV18 with TRBJ1-1; D not certain. Per germline, CDR1 KGHSH and CDR2 LQKENI. The CDR3 is 13 amino acids. The ends were cut back, 2 bases at V and 6 bases at J, with 10 bases in the middle. DNA for the CDR3: TGTGCCAGCTCACCAATTGGGGAGCCTGAAGCTTTCTTT. Translating gives CASSPIGEPEAFF.

V gene TRBV7-9 combines with J gene TRBJ1-4; possible D gene TRBD1, 6 bases. Germline loops: CDR1 SEHNR, CDR2 FQNEAQ (reference sequence). The CDR3 contains 15 residues. V was pared by 1 base and J by 8 bases, with 14 bases between. As DNA, the CDR3 is TGTGCCAGCAGCTTAGACGGGGGGCCGAACGAAAAACTGTTTTTT. Translating gives CASSLDGGPNEKLFF.

V and J are TRBV5-5 and TRBJ1-5; D unresolved. V shed 4 bases and J shed 4 bases, with 12 bases lying between them. The germline gives CDR1 SGHKS, CDR2 YYEKEE (reference sequence). CDR3 size: 14 residues. This CDR3 is CASSMDLGNQPQHF. The CDR3 region has the DNA TGTGCCAGCAGCATGGACCTGGGGAATCAGCCCCAGCATTTT.

This chain connects TRBV2 to TRBJ1-5; a possible D gene is TRBD1 (5 bases). The CDR3 has 14 residues. The V gene's germline CDR1 is SNHLY and CDR2 FYNNEI. Trimming took 3 bases from V and 4 from J, leaving 10 bases between them. The DNA of the CDR3 is TGTGCCAGCAGTGAGCGGCAGGGTAATCAGCCCCAGCATTTT. Its protein is CASSERQGNQPQHF.

The rearrangement joins TRBV7-9 to TRBJ2-5, with a weak D call TRBD1 (5 bases). Germline V gene lookup returns CDR1 SEHNR and CDR2 FQNEAQ (reference sequence). V shed 5 bases and J shed 7 bases, with 8 bases lying between them. This CDR3 is 11 amino acids long. CDR3 in DNA: TGTGCCAGCAGCCGAAGGGGGACCCAGTACTTC. It is translated as CASSRRGTQYF.

The CDR3 region is CASSQDGNRMNEQFF. CDR3 nucleotides: TGCGCCAGCAGCCAAGACGGAAATAGGATGAATGAGCAGTTCTTC. This chain connects TRBV4-3 to TRBJ2-1; D not resolved. The length of the CDR3 is 15 residues. The germline gives CDR1 LGHNA, CDR2 YSLEER. The germline V and J ends were trimmed by 0 bases and 7 bases, with 13 bases remaining between them.

This sequence joins TRBV11-2 and TRBJ2-5; TRBD2 matches 10 bases. The CDR3 loop spans 17 amino acids. Germline loops: CDR1 SGHAT, CDR2 FQNNGV. J was trimmed by 2 bases and V by 1 base; bases with no gene match: 7. The CDR3, as DNA: TGTGCCAGCAGCTTAGGGCAGGGGACTAGCGCACAAGAGACCCAGTACTTC. Amino acid sequence: CASSLGQGTSAQETQYF.

The chain employs TRBV14 and TRBJ2-7, with D possibly TRBD2 on 6 matching bases. This CDR3 is 16 amino acids long. Trimming took 5 bases from V and 3 from J, leaving 20 bases between them. Per germline, CDR1 SGHDN and CDR2 FVKESK. As DNA, the CDR3 is TGTGCCAGCAGCTCCTCGGATGGGCAGGGAGGCTACGAGCAGTACTTC. It encodes CASSSSDGQGGYEQYF.

The chain links TRBV18 to TRBJ1-3; D gene ambiguous. Between the trimmed V and J ends, which lost 1 base and 7 bases, there was a span of 5 bases. CDR3 length equals 12 residues. The germline V gene encodes CDR1 KGHSH and CDR2 LQKENI. The CDR3 protein is CASSPQGNTIYF. The CDR3 region has the DNA TGTGCCAGCTCACCACAGGGTAACACCATATATTTT.

The genes are TRBV29-1 and TRBJ2-7, with D unresolved. Germline loops: CDR1 SQVTM, CDR2 ANQGSEA. The CDR3 totals 12 residues. The V end lost 4 bases, the J end lost 2 bases, and 9 bases lay between the germline ends. CDR3 nucleotides: TGCAGCGTTGGTAGGGATCCCTACGAGCAGTACTTC. Encoded protein: CSVGRDPYEQYF.

The rearrangement uses TRBV3-1 (or the pseudogene TRBV3-2) and TRBJ1-5; D ambiguous. Looked up from germline, CDR1 is LGHDT and CDR2 is YNNKEL (reference sequence). The V end lost 8 bases, the J end lost 0 bases, and 5 bases lay between the germline ends. CDR3 length: 12 amino acids. The CDR3 nucleotides read TGTGCCAGCGGGGATAGCAATCAGCCCCAGCATTTT. This sequence encodes CASGDSNQPQHF.

V gene TRBV27 combines with J gene TRBJ1-6; 7 nucleotides match TRBD1. The ends lost 4 bases at V and 2 bases at J; junction bases unmatched: 5. This CDR3 is 16 amino acids long. Germline V gives CDR1 MNHEY, CDR2 SMNVEV (reference sequence). The CDR3 region is CASSYDRDTYNSPLHF. CDR3 coding DNA: TGTGCCAGCAGTTACGACAGGGACACCTATAATTCACCCCTCCACTTT.

The V and J genes are TRBV12-3 or TRBV12-4 and TRBJ1-2, with D perhaps matching TRBD1 (5 bases). Trimming removed 5 bases at V and 5 bases at J, with 9 bases between. CDR3 length: 12 residues. The CDR3 DNA reads as TGTGCCAGCAGTCCTGCAGGGTATGGCTACACCTTC. Translated, it gives CASSPAGYGYTF.

This clone was recorded only once. This CDR3 is CASSRFSGGSTYEQYF. The DNA for the CDR3 is TGCGCCAGCAGCCGTTTTAGCGGGGGCTCTACCTACGAGCAGTACTTC. This chain joins TRBV5-1 and TRBJ2-7, with 9 bases aligning to TRBD2. Losses at the gene ends were 4 bases for V and 2 bases for J; bases not matched to a gene: 10. Germline lookup yields CDR1 SGHRS and CDR2 YFSETQ. The CDR3 contains 16 residues.

The table lists this clone with a count of one. The chain is built from TRBV19 and TRBJ1-2; D is ambiguous. The V end was cut by 4 bases, the J end by 8 bases, with 20 bases between. The CDR3 extends over 15 amino acids. Germline CDR1 is LNHDA and CDR2 is SQIVND (reference sequence). Here the CDR3 reads CASSNYPGIGRGYTF. The CDR3, as DNA: TGTGCCAGTAGTAATTATCCCGGGATCGGTCGGGGCTACACCTTC.

This clone was detected only a few times. This rearrangement joins TRBV5-1 to TRBJ2-7; D remains unclear. The germline CDR1 and CDR2 sequences are SGHRS and YFSETQ. Trimming left V 0 bases short and J 7 bases short, with 11 bases between. This CDR3 region has 13 residues. The CDR3 loop reads CASSLDRAGEQYF. The CDR3 nucleotides are TGCGCCAGCAGCTTGGACAGAGCAGGAGAGCAGTACTTC.

V is TRBV28 and J is TRBJ1-2, with 8 bases aligning to TRBD1. CDR1 is MDHEN and CDR2 is SYDVKM in the germline V gene. After removal of 4 bases from V and 5 bases from J, the junction contained 9 bases not matched to a gene. This CDR3 has 15 residues. The CDR3 DNA reads as TGTGCCAGCAGTTCAGCCGGGACAGGAAGATATGGCTACACCTTC. Its protein product is CASSSAGTGRYGYTF.

This sequence joins TRBV2 and TRBJ2-3; 9 nucleotides agree with TRBD2. This CDR3 region has 18 residues. With 4 bases clipped from V and 0 bases from J, the junction kept 11 bases outside the gene matches. Germline assignment: CDR1 SNHLY and CDR2 FYNNEI. CDR3 region: CASSGLAGTTHSTDTQYF. For the CDR3, the DNA is TGTGCCAGCAGTGGGCTAGCGGGGACCACCCATAGCACAGATACGCAGTATTTT.

The chain uses TRBV9 and TRBJ1-6; the D is unclear. The germline V and J ends were trimmed by 0 bases and 0 bases, with 10 bases remaining between them. There are 17 residues in the CDR3. Germline V gives CDR1 SGDLS, CDR2 YYNGEE. CDR3 protein: CASSVEQWSSYNSPLHF. CDR3 sequence (DNA): TGTGCCAGCAGCGTAGAACAGTGGAGCTCCTATAATTCACCCCTCCACTTT.

The J gene is TRBJ1-2, the V gene TRBV6-2 or TRBV6-3; D is ambiguous. The ends were cut back, 4 bases at V and 2 bases at J, with 8 bases in the middle. The CDR3 sequence is 13 residues long. CDR1 and CDR2 (germline): MNHEY, SVGEGT. CDR3 amino acids: CASSFAENYGYTF. The CDR3 DNA reads as TGTGCCAGCAGTTTCGCAGAGAACTATGGCTACACCTTC.

The V gene is TRBV7-9, the J gene TRBJ2-1, with 8 bases identical to TRBD2. The junction had 14 bases not matched to a gene; V was cut back by 7 bases and J by 9 bases. The CDR3 contains 15 residues. The germline CDR1 and CDR2 sequences are SEHNR and FQNEAQ (reference sequence). The CDR3 is CASTLRVAGRGEQFF. CDR3 sequence (DNA): TGTGCCAGCACCCTTAGAGTAGCGGGGAGGGGTGAGCAGTTCTTC.